A single sample gave rise to the 19 T cell receptor beta chains below, sequenced in a study of T cell responses to AZD1222 COVID-19 vaccine. Sequencing used immunoSEQ multiplex PCR; TCRdb keeps in-frame clones, though not all of them. The data contain 150,000 to 200,000 clones, 92% of them singletons. The starting material was peripheral blood, obtained 28 days after the second AZD1222 dose. The receptor source for this set is an adult who received the AZD1222 COVID-19 vaccine.

The chain is built from TRBV10-3 and TRBJ2-7; D not certain. The CDR3 contains 13 residues. Germline V gene lookup returns CDR1 ENHRY and CDR2 SYGVKD. Trimming removed 5 bases at V and 4 bases at J, with 12 bases between. CDR3: CAISMTGGYEQYF. In nucleotides, the CDR3 is TGTGCCATCAGTATGACGGGTGGGTACGAGCAGTACTTC.

The rearrangement uses TRBV27 and TRBJ1-1; TRBD1 matches 8 bases. The germline gives CDR1 MNHEY, CDR2 SMNVEV (reference sequence). The junction had 5 bases not matched to a gene; V was cut back by 5 bases and J by 0 bases. The CDR3 covers 15 residues. CDR3 sequence: CASSDRGPMNTEAFF. The CDR3 bases are TGTGCCAGCAGTGACAGGGGACCCATGAACACTGAAGCTTTCTTT.

V and J are TRBV4-1 and TRBJ2-4, with D unclear. With 1 base removed from V and 0 bases from J, the gap between germline ends came to 10 bases. CDR1 is MGHRA, CDR2 YSYEKL, per germline. CDR3 length: 16 residues. The CDR3 DNA is TGCGCCAGCAGCCAAGTTACGTTCGTAGCCAAAAACATTCAGTACTTC. Translation: CASSQVTFVAKNIQYF.

V usage is TRBV5-1 and J usage is TRBJ1-1; 12 positions match TRBD1. Per germline, CDR1 SGHRS and CDR2 YFSETQ. V dropped 4 bases and J dropped 0; count of bases not matched to a gene: 7. The length of the CDR3 is 17 residues. This CDR3 is CASSPVGTGGLNTEAFF. The CDR3 DNA reads TGCGCCAGCAGCCCGGTGGGGACAGGGGGCTTGAACACTGAAGCTTTCTTT.

The gene calls are TRBV15 and TRBJ1-3; tentatively, D is TRBD1 (5 bases). Germline CDR1 LNHNV, CDR2 YYDKDF (reference sequence). Trimming stripped 3 bases from V and 0 bases from J, with 21 bases between. This CDR3 is 19 amino acids long. This CDR3 is CATSRNRRSPRDSGNTIYF. Written as DNA, the CDR3 is TGTGCCACCAGCAGGAACAGGCGATCACCCAGAGACTCTGGAAACACCATATATTTT.

The chain couples TRBV5-6 to TRBJ1-5, with a tentative D call TRBD1 (6 bases). The CDR3 runs 15 residues. The V and J ends lost 0 bases and 2 bases respectively, with 9 bases between them. Per germline, CDR1 SGHDT and CDR2 YYEEEE. The CDR3 loop reads CASSLGGAGNQPQHF. The DNA for the CDR3 is TGTGCCAGCAGCTTGGGGGGGGCGGGCAATCAGCCCCAGCATTTT.

V usage is TRBV6-2 or TRBV6-3 and J usage is TRBJ1-2; no clear D. The germline V gene has CDR1 MNHEY and CDR2 SVGEGT. The CDR3 loop spans 14 amino acids. The V and J ends lost 0 bases and 5 bases respectively, with 10 bases between them. The CDR3 nucleotides are TGTGCCAGCAGTTACTCTTGGACGGCTTATGGCTACACCTTC. Residues: CASSYSWTAYGYTF.

The chain carries TRBV15 and TRBJ1-2, with 7 bases that match TRBD1. This CDR3 contains 14 residues. Germline assignment: CDR1 LNHNV and CDR2 YYDKDF (reference sequence). V shed 2 bases, J shed 3 bases, and the junction held 3 bases outside the gene matches. The CDR3 region has the DNA TGTGCCACCAGCAGAACAGGGGTGGACTATGGCTACACCTTC. Translation gives CATSRTGVDYGYTF.

This chain links TRBV13 with TRBJ1-4; 10 bases match TRBD1. The CDR3 totals 15 residues. V shed 5 bases, J shed 5 bases, and the junction held 5 bases outside the gene matches. Germline V gives CDR1 PRHDT, CDR2 FYEKMQ (reference sequence). The CDR3 is CASSPPGQGNEKLFF. The CDR3, as DNA: TGTGCCAGCAGCCCCCCGGGACAGGGGAATGAAAAACTGTTTTTT.

The chain has TRBV10-3 and TRBJ1-2; 9 bases agree with TRBD1. This CDR3 region has 13 residues. The V gene end was trimmed by 11 bases and the J gene end by 4 bases; junction bases not matched to a gene: 8. Looked up from germline, CDR1 is ENHRY and CDR2 is SYGVKD. In DNA form, the CDR3 reads TGTGCCGCCGGACAGGGGCCGGGCTATGGCTACACCTTC. Its protein product is CAAGQGPGYGYTF.

The rearrangement joins TRBV6-5 to TRBJ1-4; TRBD1 is a possible D gene (5 bases). The V end was cut by 3 bases, the J end by 8 bases, with 16 bases between. The CDR3 has 15 amino acids. The germline V gene has CDR1 MNHEY and CDR2 SVGAGI. In DNA form, the CDR3 reads TGTGCCAGCAGTTATCTTCCGGGGGTGGGGGAAAAACTGTTTTTT. Encoded protein: CASSYLPGVGEKLFF.

This chain connects TRBV25-1 to TRBJ2-5; unclear D gene. From germline, CDR1 is MGHDK and CDR2 SYGVNS. The CDR3 covers 14 residues. Trimming cost V 3 bases and J 4 bases, with 12 bases left between them. The CDR3 region is CASSDDGPGETQYF. Written as DNA, the CDR3 is TGTGCCAGCAGTGACGACGGCCCGGGAGAGACCCAGTACTTC. Together with reference TRBV25-1 and TRBJ2-5, the CDR3 gives the full variable domain: EADIYQTPRYLVIGTGKKITLECSQTMGHDKMYWYQQDPGMELHLIHYSYGVNSTEKGDLSSESTVSRIRTEHFPLTLESARPSHTSQYLCASSDDGPGETQYFGPGTRLLVL.

The rearrangement joins TRBV9 to TRBJ2-1; 12 nucleotides align to TRBD2. In germline, CDR1 is SGDLS, CDR2 YYNGEE. This CDR3 is 16 amino acids long. With V trimmed by 3 bases and J by 3 bases, 4 bases remained unmatched. CDR3 in amino acids: CASSARLAGDYNEQFF. The CDR3 bases are TGTGCCAGCAGCGCCCGACTAGCGGGGGACTACAATGAGCAGTTCTTC.

This clone was recorded once. The CDR3 is CSASSPNYGYTF. In DNA, the CDR3 is TGCAGTGCTAGTTCCCCTAACTATGGCTACACCTTC. The chain carries TRBV20-1 and TRBJ1-2; D not resolved. Trimming left V 3 bases short and J 0 bases short, with 5 bases between. CDR1 is DFQATT and CDR2 is SNEGSKA in the germline V gene (reference sequence). The CDR3 extends over 12 amino acids.

The chain is built from TRBV18 and TRBJ1-3; no firm D call. The germline V gene has CDR1 KGHSH and CDR2 LQKENI. The CDR3 has 13 amino acids. V lost 8 bases to trimming and J lost 0 bases, with 8 bases between them. In DNA form, the CDR3 reads TGTGCCAGCACTCGAAGCTCTGGAAACACCATATATTTT. Translation gives CASTRSSGNTIYF.

The CDR3 sequence: CAWSPGPREEAFF. CDR3 bases: TGTGCCTGGAGTCCCGGACCGAGGGAAGAAGCTTTCTTT. The V and J genes are TRBV30 and TRBJ1-1; D call uncertain. V shed 2 bases and J shed 8 bases, with 15 bases lying between them. CDR3 length: 13 residues. Germline CDR1 and CDR2: GTSNPN and SVGIG (reference sequence).

The chain employs TRBV5-1 and TRBJ2-1; D remains ambiguous. V was shortened by 5 bases and J by 2 bases, with 5 bases between the two germline ends. Germline V lookup: CDR1 SGHRS, CDR2 YFSETQ. The CDR3 runs 12 residues. The CDR3 region is CASRVPYNEQFF. CDR3 nucleotide sequence: TGCGCCAGCAGGGTACCCTACAATGAGCAGTTCTTC.

This clone was seen more than once but under ten times. The V and J genes are TRBV18 and TRBJ2-1; TRBD2 agrees at 12 bases. Germline-derived CDR1 and CDR2 are KGHSH and LQKENI. The V segment lost 6 bases and the J segment 6 bases; nucleotides outside the gene matches: 6. The CDR3 extends over 15 amino acids. The CDR3, as DNA: TGTGCCAGCTCGCCGGGACTAGCGGGCGGCAATGAGCAGTTCTTC. Its protein product is CASSPGLAGGNEQFF. The full variable domain, its missing parts supplied by reference TRBV18 and TRBJ2-1, is NAGVMQNPRHLVRRRGQEARLRCSPMKGHSHVYWYRQLPEEGLKFMVYLQKENIIDESGMPKERFSAEFPKEGPSILRIQQVVRGDSAAYFCASSPGLAGGNEQFFGPGTRLTVL.

The genes are TRBV7-8 and TRBJ1-1, with D unclear. Germline V lookup: CDR1 SGHVS, CDR2 FQNEAQ. Between the trimmed V and J ends, which lost 1 base and 4 bases, there was a span of 7 bases. The CDR3 is made up of 13 amino acids. DNA for the CDR3: TGTGCCAGCAGCTTAGGCCCGCGCACTGAAGCTTTCTTT. Amino acid sequence: CASSLGPRTEAFF.